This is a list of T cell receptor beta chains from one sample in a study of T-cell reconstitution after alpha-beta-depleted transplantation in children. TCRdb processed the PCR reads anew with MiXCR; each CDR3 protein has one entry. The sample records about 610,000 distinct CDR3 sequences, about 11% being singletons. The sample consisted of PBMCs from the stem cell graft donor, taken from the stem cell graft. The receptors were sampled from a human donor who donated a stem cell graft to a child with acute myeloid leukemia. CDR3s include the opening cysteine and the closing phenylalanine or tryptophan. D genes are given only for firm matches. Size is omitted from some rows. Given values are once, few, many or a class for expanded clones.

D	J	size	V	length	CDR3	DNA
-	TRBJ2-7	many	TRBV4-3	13	CASSQELADEQYF	TGTGCCAGCAGCCAAGAATTAGCTGACGAGCAGTACTTC
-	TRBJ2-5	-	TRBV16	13	CASSFRSEETQYF	TGTGCCAGCAGCTTCAGGAGCGAAGAGACCCAGTACTTC
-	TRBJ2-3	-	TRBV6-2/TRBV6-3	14	CASSYSRITDTQYF	TGTGCCAGCAGTTACTCGCGCATCACAGATACGCAGTATTTT
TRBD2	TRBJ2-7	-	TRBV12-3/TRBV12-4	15	CASSVSSGGSYEQYF	TGTGCCAGCAGTGTCTCTAGCGGGGGGTCCTACGAGCAGTACTTC
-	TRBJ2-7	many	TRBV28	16	CASRSLDGVPSYEQYF	TGTGCCAGCAGGTCCTTGGATGGGGTACCCTCCTACGAGCAGTACTTC
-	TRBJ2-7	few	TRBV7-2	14	CASSLAGKFYEQYF	TGTGCCAGCAGCTTAGCGGGGAAATTCTACGAGCAGTACTTC
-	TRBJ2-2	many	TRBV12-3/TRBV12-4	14	CASSLQRNTGELFF	TGTGCCAGCAGTCTACAGAGGAACACCGGGGAGCTGTTTTTT
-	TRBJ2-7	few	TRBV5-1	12	CASSVESYEQYF	TGCGCCAGCAGTGTTGAATCGTACGAGCAGTACTTC
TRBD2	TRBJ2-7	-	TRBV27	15	CASSLSAGGSHEQYF	TGTGCCAGCAGTTTATCGGCGGGAGGGTCCCACGAGCAGTACTTC
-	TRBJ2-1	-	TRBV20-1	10	CSARRDPPFF	TGCAGTGCTAGAAGAGATCCCCCCTTCTTT
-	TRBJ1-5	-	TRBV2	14	CASTSQQGNQPQHF	TGTGCCAGCACCTCTCAACAGGGAAATCAGCCCCAGCATTTT
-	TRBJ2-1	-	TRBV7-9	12	CASSFSPNEQFF	TGTGCCAGCAGCTTTTCCCCCAATGAGCAGTTCTTC
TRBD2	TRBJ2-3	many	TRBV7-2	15	CASSYQRGGADTQYF	TGTGCCAGCAGCTACCAGCGGGGGGGGGCAGATACGCAGTATTTT
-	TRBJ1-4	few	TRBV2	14	CASSWDRLNEKLFF	TGTGCCAGCAGTTGGGACCGACTTAATGAAAAACTGTTTTTT
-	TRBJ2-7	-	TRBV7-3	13	CAGLGTSNYEQYF	TGTGCCGGACTTGGGACGTCGAACTACGAGCAGTACTTC
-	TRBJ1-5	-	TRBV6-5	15	CASSLGRGRNQPQHF	TGTGCCAGCAGTTTGGGTAGAGGGCGCAATCAGCCCCAGCATTTT
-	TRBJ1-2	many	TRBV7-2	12	CASSLGGDGYTF	TGTGCCAGCAGCTTAGGGGGGGACGGCTACACCTTC
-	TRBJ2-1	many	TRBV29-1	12	CSVEADYNEQFF	TGCAGCGTTGAAGCCGACTACAATGAGCAGTTCTTC
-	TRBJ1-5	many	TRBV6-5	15	CASSYSQGSGQPQHF	TGTGCCAGCAGTTACTCGCAGGGGTCGGGTCAGCCCCAGCATTTT
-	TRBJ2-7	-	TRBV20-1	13	CSAKLSWGSEQYF	TGCAGTGCCAAACTCTCTTGGGGAAGCGAGCAGTACTTC
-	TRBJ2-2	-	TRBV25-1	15	CASSEMGGEAGELFF	TGTGCCAGCAGTGAAATGGGGGGAGAGGCCGGGGAGCTGTTTTTT
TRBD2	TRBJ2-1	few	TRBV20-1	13	CSARGDYTPEQFF	TGCAGTGCTAGAGGGGACTATACCCCTGAGCAGTTCTTC
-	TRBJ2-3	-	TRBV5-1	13	CASQGGGGDTQYF	TGCGCCAGCCAAGGAGGTGGGGGAGATACGCAGTATTTT
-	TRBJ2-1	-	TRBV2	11	CASSDWLEQFF	TGTGCCAGCAGTGATTGGCTAGAGCAGTTCTTC
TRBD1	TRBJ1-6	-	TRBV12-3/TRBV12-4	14	CASSLTGNNSPLHF	TGTGCCAGCAGCTTGACAGGGAATAATTCACCCCTCCACTTT
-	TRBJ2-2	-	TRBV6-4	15	CASSRDAANTGELFF	TGTGCCAGCAGTCGGGACGCCGCGAACACCGGGGAGCTGTTTTTT
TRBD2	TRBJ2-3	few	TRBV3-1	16	CASSPTSTSGSNTQYF	TGTGCCAGCAGCCCCACATCGACTAGCGGGAGCAATACGCAGTATTTT
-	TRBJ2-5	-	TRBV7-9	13	CASSSPPTPTQYF	TGTGCCAGCAGCTCCCCCCCGACCCCGACCCAGTACTTC
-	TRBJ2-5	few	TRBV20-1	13	CSASRRPRETQYF	TGCAGTGCTAGTCGTAGGCCGCGGGAGACCCAGTACTTC
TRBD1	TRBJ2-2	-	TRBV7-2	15	CASSYRTGGAGELFF	TGTGCCAGCAGCTACAGGACAGGGGGAGCCGGGGAGCTGTTTTTT
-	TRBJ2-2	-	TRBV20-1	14	CSARPVTNTGELFF	TGCAGTGCTAGGCCGGTTACGAACACCGGGGAGCTGTTTTTT
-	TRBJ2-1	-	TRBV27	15	CASSLRWTDLDEQFF	TGTGCCAGCAGTTTGAGGTGGACAGACTTGGATGAGCAGTTCTTC
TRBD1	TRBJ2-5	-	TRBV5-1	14	CASRAGGSQETQYF	TGCGCCAGCAGGGCAGGGGGCTCCCAAGAGACCCAGTACTTC
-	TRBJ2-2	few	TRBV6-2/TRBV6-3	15	CASSYPRLDPGELFF	TGTGCCAGCAGTTACCCCCGACTCGATCCCGGGGAGCTGTTTTTT
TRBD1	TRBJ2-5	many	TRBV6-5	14	CASGDSTPQETQYF	TGTGCCAGCGGGGACAGTACTCCTCAGGAGACCCAGTACTTC
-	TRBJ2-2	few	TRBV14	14	CASSQDIGTGELFF	TGTGCCAGCAGCCAAGATATCGGAACCGGGGAGCTGTTTTTT
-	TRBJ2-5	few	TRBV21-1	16	CASSKGGLAFGETQYF	TGTGCCAGCAGCAAAGGAGGCCTAGCGTTTGGAGAGACCCAGTACTTC
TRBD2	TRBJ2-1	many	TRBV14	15	CASSQSGGAYNEQFF	TGTGCCAGCAGCCAGAGCGGGGGGGCCTACAATGAGCAGTTCTTC
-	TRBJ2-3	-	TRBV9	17	CASSGGTGTLLSDTQYF	TGTGCCAGCAGCGGCGGTACCGGGACCCTTTTGTCAGATACGCAGTATTTT
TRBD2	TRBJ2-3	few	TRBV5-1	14	CASSGGLVTDTQYF	TGCGCCAGCAGCGGGGGACTAGTCACAGATACGCAGTATTTT
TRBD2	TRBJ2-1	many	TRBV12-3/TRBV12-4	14	CASSFGGKSNEQFF	TGTGCCAGCAGTTTCGGGGGGAAGTCCAATGAGCAGTTCTTC
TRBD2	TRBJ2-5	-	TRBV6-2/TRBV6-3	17	CASSTGTSGVGQETQYF	TGTGCCAGCAGTACCGGGACTAGCGGGGTGGGGCAAGAGACCCAGTACTTC
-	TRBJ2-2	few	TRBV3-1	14	CASSQDILTGELFF	TGTGCCAGCAGCCAAGATATTCTAACCGGGGAGCTGTTTTTT
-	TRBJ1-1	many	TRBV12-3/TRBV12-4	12	CAIQEIYTEAFF	TGTGCCATCCAGGAAATATACACTGAAGCTTTCTTT
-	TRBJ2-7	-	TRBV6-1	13	CASTRLGSYEQYF	TGTGCCAGCACCCGACTTGGGTCCTACGAGCAGTACTTC
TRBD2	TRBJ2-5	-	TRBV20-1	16	CSASPLASGSQETQYF	TGCAGTGCTAGCCCCCTGGCTAGCGGATCCCAAGAGACCCAGTACTTC
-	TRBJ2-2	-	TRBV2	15	CASKRSGSDTGELFF	TGTGCCAGCAAACGGTCGGGATCGGACACCGGGGAGCTGTTTTTT
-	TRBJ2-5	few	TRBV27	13	CASRISGQETQYF	TGTGCCAGCAGGATTAGCGGCCAAGAGACCCAGTACTTC
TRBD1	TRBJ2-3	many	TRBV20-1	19	CSARVGQGFGSRLTDTQYF	TGCAGTGCTAGAGTGGGACAGGGTTTTGGTAGTAGGTTGACAGATACGCAGTATTTT